The following is a TCR beta chain sequence with its context. Per the authors' pipeline: By means of reference gene primer amplification, nucleated cell counts were estimated. Produced via immunoSEQ multiplex PCR; TCRdb's table is partial and in-frame only. The V and J calls and clone size were taken over from that table, and D and trimming were inferred from the DNA. The table records hundreds of thousands of clones, 75% to 85% of them present only once. The CDR3 has 10 residues. Between the trimmed V and J ends, which lost 7 bases and 7 bases, there was a span of 7 bases. Looked up from germline, CDR1 is MNHEY and CDR2 is SVGAGI. The sample is drawn from a study of blood T cell repertoires in COVID-19. Study-level information: The origin of the acute and convalescent COVID-19 samples was the United States, Italy and Spain. PBMCs, B-cell-depleted T cells, or T cells were the source of the cDNA or gDNA that made up the material.

This rearrangement joins TRBV6-5 to TRBJ2-5; maybe TRBD2 (5 bases). Sequenced sample: peripheral blood. This clonotype originated in a woman between 25 and 40 years old with COVID-19, enrolled during active disease. The CDR3 protein is CASIEGTQYF. The CDR3 DNA is TGTGCCAGCATAGAGGGGACCCAGTACTTC.